This TCR beta chain was recorded in a study of blood T cell repertoires in COVID-19. Study-wide context: Samples of COVID-19 (acute and convalescent) were obtained from the United States, Italy and Spain. The analysed material was cDNA or gDNA that came from T cells, B-cell-depleted T cells, or PBMCs.

Original handling: Estimation of nucleated cell counts relied on the amplification of reference gene primers. The protocol was immunoSEQ multiplex PCR, while the TCRdb copy is restricted to in-frame clones and leaves out a portion. V, J and clone size are taken as reported in that table, and D and trimming were inferred from the DNA itself. The sample lists 200,000 to 300,000 clones, 88% occurring once. The sequence was obtained from a young woman with acute or convalescent COVID-19. Sample: peripheral blood.

CDR3 sequence: CATIDRGTGELFF. In DNA, the CDR3 is TGTGCCACCATAGACAGGGGGACCGGGGAGCTGTTTTTT. The J gene is TRBJ2-2, the V gene TRBV6-6, with TRBD1 matching 9 bases. This CDR3 spans 13 amino acids. Germline CDR1 is MNHNY and CDR2 is SVGAGI (reference sequence). J lost 5 bases, V lost 10 bases, and 5 bases had no gene match.